This T cell receptor (beta chain) was sequenced during a study of blood T cell repertoires in COVID-19. Turning to the study itself: Samples representing acute and convalescent COVID-19 were sourced from the United States, Italy and Spain. From T cells, B-cell-depleted T cells, or PBMCs came the material, which was cDNA or gDNA.

CDR1 WNHNN and CDR2 SYGVQD come from the germline V gene (reference sequence). Trimming pared 8 bases from V and 5 bases from J, leaving 12 bases between. This CDR3 is 12 amino acids long. As handled by the study authors: Nucleated cell counts were estimated from reference gene primer amplification. Assay: immunoSEQ multiplex PCR; the TCRdb copy retains only in-frame clones and omits some. D and trimming were read from the DNA, whereas the V and J calls and clone size are those reported in that table. This sample has fewer than 500,000 clones, with around 90% found just once. It was during active infection that Seattle patients were enrolled and then longitudinally followed.

The material sequenced was peripheral blood. The clonotype originates from a man in his late teens or twenties with COVID-19, enrolled during active disease. The V call is TRBV10-1, the J call TRBJ1-1; D ambiguous. The CDR3 bases are TGCGCCAGCCAGGCCGGGGATACTGAAGCTTTCTTT. Protein product: CASQAGDTEAFF.